These 27 T cell receptor beta chains originate from one sample sequenced in a study of shared clonotypes between healthy human individuals. TCRdb's table, derived via immunoSEQ multiplex PCR, lists solely in-frame clones and lacks some. The sample shows about 2.4 million clones, just over 90% of them seen only once. Sequencing was carried out using naive CD4+ T cells sorted from blood. Subset indicated: CD45RA+ positively selected. The receptors were sampled from a man younger than 35 in good health.

Written as DNA, the CDR3 is TGCGCCAGCAGCTTGGCAGCTATCCAAGAGACCCAGTACTTC. As protein: CASSLAAIQETQYF. The chain has TRBV5-1 and TRBJ2-5; D unclear. This CDR3 region has 14 residues. V lost 0 bases to trimming and J lost 1 base, with 7 bases between them. Germline assignment: CDR1 SGHRS and CDR2 YFSETQ.

This rearrangement joins TRBV7-3 to TRBJ2-1, with D perhaps matching TRBD2 (6 bases). Trimming cost V 2 bases and J 7 bases, with 15 bases left between them. Germline-derived CDR1 and CDR2 are SGHTA and FQGTGA. This CDR3 contains 15 residues. The CDR3 DNA is TGTGCCAGCAGCTTATTAGAGGGACTCCCGAATGAGCAGTTCTTC. Translating it yields CASSLLEGLPNEQFF.

The chain carries TRBV30 and TRBJ1-2; 8 positions match TRBD1. The CDR3 consists of 14 residues. Germline CDR1 reads GTSNPN; CDR2 reads SVGIG (reference sequence). V shed 5 bases, J shed 1 base, and the junction held 6 bases outside the gene matches. The CDR3 is CAWQGQGINYGYTF. CDR3 nucleotides: TGTGCCTGGCAAGGACAGGGAATTAACTATGGCTACACCTTC.

The V and J genes are TRBV25-1 and TRBJ2-3, with 11 bases matching TRBD2. J was trimmed by 3 bases and V by 1 base; bases with no gene match: 3. Germline assignment: CDR1 MGHDK and CDR2 SYGVNS. This CDR3 is built from 16 residues. For the CDR3, the DNA is TGTGCCAGCAGTGAATGGCTAGCGGGAGGAACAGATACGCAGTATTTT. Encoded protein: CASSEWLAGGTDTQYF.

This rearrangement joins TRBV5-1 to TRBJ2-5; the D is unclear. The CDR3 totals 13 residues. Germline CDR1 SGHRS, CDR2 YFSETQ. Deletions cut 2 bases from V and 5 bases from J, with 10 bases between. This CDR3 is CASSFMVGETQYF. The DNA for the CDR3 is TGCGCCAGCAGCTTTATGGTCGGGGAGACCCAGTACTTC.

V is TRBV4-1 and J is TRBJ1-5; D is perhaps TRBD1 (5 bases). This CDR3 has 19 amino acids. Germline assignment: CDR1 MGHRA and CDR2 YSYEKL. Trimming took 0 bases from V and 0 from J, leaving 18 bases between them. In nucleotides, the CDR3 is TGCGCCAGCAGCCAAGAGGGGGTCGGGACGTATTATAGCAATCAGCCCCAGCATTTT. This translates into CASSQEGVGTYYSNQPQHF.

The rearrangement uses TRBV12-5 and TRBJ2-3; D may be TRBD2 (5 bases). Germline CDR1 is LGHNT and CDR2 is FRNRAP. This CDR3 contains 16 residues. The germline V and J ends were trimmed by 1 base and 3 bases, with 14 bases remaining between them. The CDR3 loop is CASGLGSRGGTDTQYF. CDR3 bases: TGTGCTAGTGGTTTGGGAAGTCGGGGTGGGACAGATACGCAGTATTTT.

The rearrangement links TRBV2 to TRBJ2-2, with 7 bases that match TRBD1. CDR1 is SNHLY and CDR2 is FYNNEI in the germline V gene. The CDR3 runs 14 residues. The J segment lost 7 bases and the V segment lost 7 bases, leaving 9 bases of the junction unmatched. In DNA form, the CDR3 reads TGTGCCAGCATACAGACAGGGAATAACGGGGAGCTGTTTTTT. Protein sequence: CASIQTGNNGELFF. Full variable domain (remainder filled in from reference TRBV2 and TRBJ2-2): EPEVTQTPSHQVTQMGQEVILRCVPISNHLYFYWYRQILGQKVEFLVSFYNNEISEKSEIFDDQFSVERPDGSNFTLKIRSTKLEDSAMYFCASIQTGNNGELFFGEGSRLTVL.

The chain has TRBV5-6 and TRBJ1-2; D gene uncertain. This CDR3 comprises 12 residues. The germline V and J ends were trimmed by 3 bases and 13 bases, with 16 bases remaining between them. Germline loops: CDR1 SGHDT, CDR2 YYEEEE. The CDR3, as DNA: TGTGCCAGCAGCTCTGCCCCGGAGGCTAGCACCTTC. Amino acid sequence: CASSSAPEASTF.

This clone was observed a single time. The identical CDR3 is also encoded by other nucleotide sequences in the sample. The CDR3 DNA reads as TGCGCCAGCAGCTCAACAGGGGCCGAGCAGTACTTC. Translated, it gives CASSSTGAEQYF. This rearrangement joins TRBV5-1 to TRBJ2-7; 7 nucleotides match TRBD1. Germline V gives CDR1 SGHRS, CDR2 YFSETQ. V lost 3 bases and J lost 6; bases outside the gene matches: 3. The CDR3 extends over 12 amino acids.

This sequence joins TRBV7-8 and TRBJ1-1, with D perhaps matching TRBD1 (5 bases). V lost 5 bases to trimming and J lost 0 bases, with 10 bases between them. This CDR3 is built from 14 residues. Germline lookup yields CDR1 SGHVS and CDR2 FQNEAQ. CDR3 region: CASSLREMNTEAFF. In DNA, the CDR3 is TGTGCCAGCAGCCTCAGGGAAATGAACACTGAAGCTTTCTTT.

The gene calls are TRBV7-9 and TRBJ2-3, with TRBD1 matching 7 bases. The CDR3 covers 16 residues. J gave up 0 bases and V 4 bases, and 7 bases lay outside the gene matches. Looked up from germline, CDR1 is SEHNR and CDR2 is FQNEAQ (reference sequence). CDR3 region: CASSSGTALSTDTQYF. CDR3 bases: TGTGCCAGCAGCTCCGGGACAGCCCTAAGCACAGATACGCAGTATTTT.

CDR3 in DNA: TGTGCCAGCTCCCCCAGTGTCGGGGAGCTGTTTTTT. It encodes CASSPSVGELFF. The genes are TRBV6-5 and TRBJ2-2; D gene ambiguous. V was clipped by 8 bases and J by 7 bases, with 11 bases between them. CDR3 length equals 12 residues. Germline CDR1 and CDR2: MNHEY and SVGAGI.

The rearrangement joins TRBV7-9 to TRBJ2-3; no definite D call. V gave up 2 bases and J gave up 6 bases, with 12 bases separating them. This CDR3 has 14 amino acids. Germline assignment: CDR1 SEHNR and CDR2 FQNEAQ (reference sequence). The CDR3 protein is CASSLYRATDTQYF. For the CDR3, the DNA is TGTGCCAGCAGCTTATATAGGGCCACTGATACGCAGTATTTT.

The J gene is TRBJ2-1, the V gene TRBV5-1; TRBD1 is a possible D gene (6 bases). V shed 0 bases and J shed 1 base, with 11 bases lying between them. The CDR3 runs to 16 residues. Germline V gene data show CDR1 as SGHRS and CDR2 as YFSETQ. CDR3 sequence: CASSLGGQGSYNEQFF. DNA for the CDR3: TGCGCCAGCAGCTTGGGCGGCCAGGGGTCCTACAATGAGCAGTTCTTC.

This clone was seen once. This chain connects TRBV4-1 to TRBJ2-2; 14 bases align to TRBD2. Germline CDR1 and CDR2: MGHRA and YSYEKL. V lost 3 bases, J lost 0 bases, and 9 bases stayed unmatched. The CDR3 has 20 amino acids. The CDR3 here is CASSQIAGTSGSSNTGELFF. CDR3 sequence (DNA): TGCGCCAGCAGCCAGATAGCCGGGACTAGCGGGAGTTCGAACACCGGGGAGCTGTTTTTT.

This rearrangement joins TRBV30 to TRBJ1-1; D unclear. The CDR3 has 13 residues. Trimming removed 1 base at V and 2 bases at J, with 8 bases between. Germline loops: CDR1 GTSNPN, CDR2 SVGIG (reference sequence). CDR3 sequence: CAWSALANTEAFF. CDR3 coding DNA: TGTGCCTGGAGTGCGCTGGCAAACACTGAAGCTTTCTTT.

This chain joins TRBV11-3 and TRBJ2-1; 11 nucleotides match TRBD2. Germline assignment: CDR1 SGHNT and CDR2 YENEEA. V gave up 0 bases and J gave up 5 bases; unmatched junction bases: 6. The CDR3 is 17 amino acids. The CDR3 sequence: CASSLDRLAGGNNEQFF. The CDR3 nucleotides read TGTGCCAGCAGCTTAGATCGGCTAGCGGGGGGTAACAATGAGCAGTTCTTC.

This clone came up once. The gene calls are TRBV5-4 and TRBJ1-1; D unclear. Germline loops: CDR1 SGHNT, CDR2 YYREEE (reference sequence). This CDR3 region has 17 residues. Trimming took 4 bases from V and 2 from J, leaving 21 bases between them. The CDR3 DNA follows: TGTGCCAGCAGCCCCGGACCGACCGGGCCCTCTAACACTGAAGCTTTCTTT. Translated: CASSPGPTGPSNTEAFF. Full variable domain (remainder filled in from reference TRBV5-4 and TRBJ1-1): ETGVTQSPTHLIKTRGQQVTLRCSSQSGHNTVSWYQQALGQGPQFIFQYYREEENGRGNFPPRFSGLQFPNYSSELNVNALELDDSALYLCASSPGPTGPSNTEAFFGQGTRLTVV.

This clone was picked up one time. This rearrangement joins TRBV5-1 to TRBJ2-7; 8 bases fit TRBD1. The CDR3 extends over 15 amino acids. Trimming removed 4 bases from V and 4 bases from J; junction bases left unmatched: 10. Germline loops: CDR1 SGHRS, CDR2 YFSETQ. The CDR3 spells CASSTGQGLRYEQYF. The CDR3 region has the DNA TGCGCCAGCAGCACCGGACAGGGTCTAAGATACGAGCAGTACTTC.

This chain connects TRBV9 to TRBJ1-6; the D is unclear. The CDR3 is made up of 14 amino acids. Germline-derived CDR1 and CDR2 are SGDLS and YYNGEE. V lost 0 bases and J 8 bases, leaving 9 bases between the germline ends. The CDR3 loop is CASSVAAGDSPLHF. The CDR3 region has the DNA TGTGCCAGCAGCGTAGCGGCTGGAGATTCACCCCTCCACTTT.

This clone was seen a few times. The chain couples TRBV2 to TRBJ1-6; the D is unclear. The length of the CDR3 is 15 residues. Germline V gene data show CDR1 as SNHLY and CDR2 as FYNNEI. V dropped 1 base and J dropped 11 bases, with 15 bases sitting between them. The CDR3 DNA reads as TGTGCCAGCAGTGAAGAGGAAGGGCTGGTTACACCCCTCCACTTT. Translation gives CASSEEEGLVTPLHF. The entire variable domain, with the rest obtained from reference TRBV2 and TRBJ1-6, is as follows: EPEVTQTPSHQVTQMGQEVILRCVPISNHLYFYWYRQILGQKVEFLVSFYNNEISEKSEIFDDQFSVERPDGSNFTLKIRSTKLEDSAMYFCASSEEEGLVTPLHFGNGTRLTVT.

The chain joins TRBV4-1 to TRBJ2-3; D is unclear. Trimming took 0 bases from V and 9 from J, leaving 4 bases between them. Germline values: CDR1 MGHRA, CDR2 YSYEKL. This CDR3 is 11 amino acids long. In DNA, the CDR3 is TGCGCCAGCAGCCAAGAAAGAACGCAGTATTTT. This gives the protein CASSQERTQYF.

The chain links TRBV20-1 to TRBJ2-5; D is possibly TRBD1 (6 bases). V lost 6 bases to trimming and J lost 11 bases, with 16 bases between them. Germline V lookup: CDR1 DFQATT, CDR2 SNEGSKA (reference sequence). This CDR3 is built from 11 residues. The DNA of the CDR3 is TGCAGTGCGCCCACAGGGCTGGAGCAGTACTTC. Translated, it gives CSAPTGLEQYF.

J is TRBJ1-4 and V is TRBV4-1; the D gene is possibly TRBD1 (5 bases). V gave up 6 bases and J gave up 7 bases, with 15 bases separating them. This CDR3 has 14 amino acids. Looked up from germline, CDR1 is MGHRA and CDR2 is YSYEKL. In nucleotides, the CDR3 is TGCGCCAGCAGTTACAGCCCCGGGGGTGAAAAACTGTTTTTT. This codes for CASSYSPGGEKLFF.

The J gene is TRBJ1-4, the V gene TRBV5-1; TRBD1 is a possible D gene (5 bases). This CDR3 is built from 14 residues. Germline V CDR1 and CDR2: SGHRS, YFSETQ. V was shortened by 4 bases and J by 15 bases, with 22 bases between the two germline ends. For the CDR3, the DNA is TGCGCCAGCAGCACAGGAACGCCATCGGGGAGGGTGTTTTTT. Translating gives CASSTGTPSGRVFF.

The gene calls are TRBV7-9 and TRBJ2-1; 9 nucleotides align to TRBD1. The germline gives CDR1 SEHNR, CDR2 FQNEAQ (reference sequence). V trimming: 3 bases; J trimming: 4 bases; junction bases outside the gene matches: 13. The CDR3 extends over 18 amino acids. CDR3: CASSLGILQGALYNEQFF. CDR3 in DNA: TGTGCCAGCAGCTTGGGGATCTTACAGGGGGCCCTATACAATGAGCAGTTCTTC. The full variable domain, its missing parts supplied by reference TRBV7-9 and TRBJ2-1, is DTGVSQNPRHKITKRGQNVTFRCDPISEHNRLYWYRQTLGQGPEFLTYFQNEAQLEKSRLLSDRFSAERPKGSFSTLEIQRTEQGDSAMYLCASSLGILQGALYNEQFFGPGTRLTVL.